These T cell receptor beta chains were read from a single sample in a study of T cell responses to AZD1222 COVID-19 vaccine. Using immunoSEQ multiplex PCR, the repertoire was profiled, and TCRdb retains in-frame clones only, with some absent. The sample yields 110,000 or so clones, 70% to 90% seen once. The material sequenced was peripheral blood, taken on day 0 of AZD1222 vaccination. The receptors come from an adult in good health. The CDR3 runs from the conserved cysteine through the conserved F or W. The D gene is left open where the match is weak. Size is stated for part of the rows, as once, few or many counts, or as a class when the clone is expanded.

J gene,clone size,D gene,V gene,CDR3 DNA,CDR3 protein
TRBJ1-2,-,-,TRBV27,TGTGCCAGCAGTTTATTGGACGGGGGTACGGGTGGCTACACCTTC,CASSLLDGGTGGYTF
TRBJ1-1,-,-,TRBV27,TGTGCCAGTTTGGGCCCCGAAGGAGCTTTCTTT,CASLGPEGAFF
TRBJ2-2,-,TRBD2,TRBV7-9,TGTGCCAGCAGCCAACCTAGCGGTGAAACGAACACCGGGGAGCTGTTTTTT,CASSQPSGETNTGELFF
TRBJ2-7,-,TRBD2,TRBV14,TGTGCCAGCAGCCAAGCTAGAGGACTAGCGGGAGGGGGCGAGCAGTACTTC,CASSQARGLAGGGEQYF
TRBJ1-2,-,-,TRBV19,TGTGCCAGTAGACTCACTGGACCCCAGGGCTACACCTTC,CASRLTGPQGYTF
TRBJ1-1,-,-,TRBV5-1,TGCGCCAGCAGCCTAGACAGTACATACACTGAAGCTTTCTTT,CASSLDSTYTEAFF
TRBJ2-1,-,TRBD2,TRBV7-9,TGTGCCAGCAGCTCGAACCGACTAGCGGGTTCCTACAATGAGCAGTTCTTC,CASSSNRLAGSYNEQFF
TRBJ2-2,-,-,TRBV10-3,TGTGCCATCAGTGAAAAAGGGGCCAGCACCGGGGAGCTGTTTTTT,CAISEKGASTGELFF
TRBJ2-1,-,-,TRBV3-1/TRBV3-2,TGTGCCAGCAGCCAAGATGGGGGGCAGTACAATGAGCAGTTCTTC,CASSQDGGQYNEQFF
TRBJ1-6,-,-,TRBV6-1,TGTGCCAGCAGTGACGAGGGAGGGCGTTCACCCCTCCACTTT,CASSDEGGRSPLHF
TRBJ1-2,-,TRBD1,TRBV2,TGTGCCAGCAGTGGACAGGGGTCAGACTATGGCTACACCTTC,CASSGQGSDYGYTF
TRBJ1-2,-,-,TRBV13,TGTGCCAGCAGCTTCCGGGGCCATAACTATGGCTACACCTTC,CASSFRGHNYGYTF
TRBJ1-4,-,-,TRBV3-1/TRBV3-2,TGTGCCAGCAGCCAAGATCTGGCGGGAGTGCAGGAAAAACTGTTTTTT,CASSQDLAGVQEKLFF
TRBJ2-1,once,TRBD2,TRBV11-2,TGTGCCAGCAGCTTAAGTCCGTGGGGCGGGAGCTCCTACAATGAGCAGTTCTTC,CASSLSPWGGSSYNEQFF
TRBJ2-2,once,-,TRBV4-2,TGTGCCAGCAGCGTTAAAAGGAACACCGGGGAGCTGTTTTTT,CASSVKRNTGELFF
TRBJ1-1,-,-,TRBV13,TGTGCCAGCAGCTTAGGTTGGGGGAACACTGAAGCTTTCTTT,CASSLGWGNTEAFF
TRBJ1-4,once,-,TRBV12-3/TRBV12-4,TGTGCCAGCACCCCCGGTGAAAAACTGTTTTTT,CASTPGEKLFF
TRBJ2-1,-,TRBD1,TRBV10-3,TGTGCCATCCGAGGACAGGGAGGTTCGAATGAGCAGTTCTTC,CAIRGQGGSNEQFF
TRBJ2-1,-,TRBD2,TRBV9,TGTGCCAGCAGAGGAAGCGGGGGGTTGTACAATGAGCAGTTCTTC,CASRGSGGLYNEQFF
TRBJ2-2,once,-,TRBV27,TGTGCCAGCCGGACTGCGAACACCGGGGAGCTGTTTTTT,CASRTANTGELFF
TRBJ1-1,-,-,TRBV21-1,TGTGCCAGCAGCAAGAGCAGGGGCGATGCAATGAACACTGAAGCTTTCTTT,CASSKSRGDAMNTEAFF
TRBJ1-1,-,-,TRBV2,TGTGCCAGCAGTGATGGTTATGTGAAGAACACTGAAGCTTTCTTT,CASSDGYVKNTEAFF
TRBJ2-1,-,TRBD2,TRBV5-1,TGCGCCAGCAGCCCGGGACTAGCGGGAGGAGGGCTTGAGCAGTTCTTC,CASSPGLAGGGLEQFF
TRBJ2-4,-,-,TRBV7-2,TGTGCCAGCAGCTCACAAACAGGGACCGCAAACATTCAGTACTTC,CASSSQTGTANIQYF
TRBJ2-7,-,-,TRBV28,TGTGCCAGCAGCTCAGGGTCCTACGAGCAGTACTTC,CASSSGSYEQYF
TRBJ1-2,-,TRBD1,TRBV6-5,TGTGCCAGCACTGGTGGACAGGGGTTCTACGGCTACACCTTC,CASTGGQGFYGYTF
TRBJ1-5,-,-,TRBV19,TGTGCCAGTACCACCACAGAATTTAGCAATCAGCCCCAGCATTTT,CASTTTEFSNQPQHF
TRBJ2-7,-,-,TRBV11-2,TGTGCCAGCAGCTTCCCGGGGGTCGAGCAGTACTTC,CASSFPGVEQYF
TRBJ1-5,-,TRBD1,TRBV19,TGTGCCAGTAGTCGGGAACAGGGGGCGAGGTATCAGCCCCAGCATTTT,CASSREQGARYQPQHF
TRBJ1-5,-,-,TRBV28,TGTGCCACCCAGGGGAGGAGCAATCAGCCCCAGCATTTT,CATQGRSNQPQHF
TRBJ1-2,-,-,TRBV28,TGTGCCAGCAGTACCTATGTGGGGCTCCCCTATGGCTACACCTTC,CASSTYVGLPYGYTF
TRBJ2-1,-,-,TRBV3-1/TRBV3-2,TGTGCCAGCGGAACAGGGAGTGAGCAGTTCTTC,CASGTGSEQFF
TRBJ2-2,-,-,TRBV27,TGTGCCAGCAGTTTAAAGGGGGGGACAGTTAACACCGGGGAGCTGTTTTTT,CASSLKGGTVNTGELFF
TRBJ2-2,-,TRBD1,TRBV29-1,TGCAGCGTGGGACAGGTGAACACCGGGGAGCTGTTTTTT,CSVGQVNTGELFF
TRBJ2-6,-,-,TRBV2,TGTGCCAGCAGTGACCCCTCTGGGGCCAACGTCCTGACTTTC,CASSDPSGANVLTF
TRBJ1-2,-,-,TRBV6-5,TGTGCCAGCAGTTCTACAGGGCACGGCTATGGCTACACCTTC,CASSSTGHGYGYTF
TRBJ1-6,-,-,TRBV28,TGTGCCAGCAGTTTACAGGGCCCGTCCCTCCACTTT,CASSLQGPSLHF
TRBJ1-5,-,-,TRBV7-2,TGTGCCAGCAGCCGACAGCTTGATCAGCCCCAGCATTTT,CASSRQLDQPQHF
TRBJ1-5,-,-,TRBV27,TGTGCCAGCAGATCGGCAGCCCTGGTAGGTCAGCCCCAGCATTTT,CASRSAALVGQPQHF
TRBJ2-1,-,-,TRBV19,TGTGCCAGTAGTACGCAATATGGGGATGGAGGGGAGCAGTTCTTC,CASSTQYGDGGEQFF
TRBJ1-1,-,TRBD1,TRBV7-2,TGTGCCAGCAGCTTACAGACAGGGATGGCTGAAGCTTTCTTT,CASSLQTGMAEAFF
TRBJ1-5,-,-,TRBV15,TGTGCCACCAGCAAGGAGGTCTTCGCAGGGTACCATTTT,CATSKEVFAGYHF
TRBJ2-3,-,-,TRBV19,TGTGCCAGTAGTATACACAGCCGAGATACGCAGTATTTT,CASSIHSRDTQYF
TRBJ2-7,-,TRBD2,TRBV28,TGTGCCAGCAGCCAGACGGGGGGATTATCCACCTACGAGCAGTACTTC,CASSQTGGLSTYEQYF
TRBJ2-3,once,TRBD2,TRBV7-2,TGTGCCAGCAGGCGCACACTAGCGGGGAACACAGATACGCAGTATTTT,CASRRTLAGNTDTQYF
TRBJ1-2,-,-,TRBV5-6,TGTGCCAGCAGCTTGTCAGGGTCAAACTATGGCTACACCTTC,CASSLSGSNYGYTF